The 21 T cell receptor beta chains in this list originate from one sample, sequenced in a study of long-term antiretroviral therapy in people with HIV. It was version v3.0 of the immunoSEQ assay that was run at survey level. The data were produced by immunoSEQ multiplex PCR, yet TCRdb's version contains in-frame clones alone and is incomplete. The sample includes 25,000 to 40,000 clones, about 85% seen only once; the top ten take 10% to 15%. The material was unsorted PBMCs, obtained 1.1 years after starting antiretroviral therapy. These receptors all stem from a man between 18 and 35 years old with HIV.

The chain couples TRBV11-2 to TRBJ1-1, with 8 bases that match TRBD1. The ends lost 4 bases at V and 4 bases at J; junction bases unmatched: 8. Per germline, CDR1 SGHAT and CDR2 FQNNGV. There are 15 residues in the CDR3. For the CDR3, the DNA is TGTGCCAGCAGCTCACCCGGACAGGGAATCACTGAAGCTTTCTTT. Protein sequence: CASSSPGQGITEAFF.

This rearrangement joins TRBV11-3 to TRBJ2-3; 8 bases match TRBD2. This CDR3 is 16 amino acids long. Germline-derived CDR1 and CDR2 are SGHNT and YENEEA. V dropped 5 bases and J dropped 0; count of bases not matched to a gene: 7. The CDR3 protein is CASSRGERGSTDTQYF. The CDR3 DNA follows: TGTGCCAGCAGCCGCGGCGAGCGGGGGAGCACAGATACGCAGTATTTT. The whole variable domain, filled in from reference TRBV11-3 and TRBJ2-3, reads EAGVVQSPRYKIIEKKQPVAFWCNPISGHNTLYWYLQNLGQGPELLIRYENEEAVDDSQLPKDRFSAERLKGVDSTLKIQPAELGDSAVYLCASSRGERGSTDTQYFGPGTRLTVL.

The chain joins TRBV5-1 to TRBJ2-1, with D perhaps given as TRBD1 or TRBD2 (5 bases each). Germline V lookup: CDR1 SGHRS, CDR2 YFSETQ. The ends were cut back, 7 bases at V and 5 bases at J, with 16 bases in the middle. The CDR3 has 14 residues. The CDR3 region has the DNA TGCGCCAGCGGGACCCTTCAGGGTCACAATGAGCAGTTCTTC. Its protein product is CASGTLQGHNEQFF.

The chain combines TRBV11-2 with TRBJ1-1; no clear D gene. Germline loops: CDR1 SGHAT, CDR2 FQNNGV. This CDR3 contains 12 residues. The V and J ends lost 0 bases and 7 bases respectively, with 6 bases between them. The CDR3 DNA reads TGTGCCAGCAGCTTAGAGTTACGTGAAGCTTTCTTT. It is translated as CASSLELREAFF. Full variable domain (outside the CDR3, taken from reference TRBV11-2 and TRBJ1-1): EAGVAQSPRYKIIEKRQSVAFWCNPISGHATLYWYQQILGQGPKLLIQFQNNGVVDDSQLPKDRFSAERLKGVDSTLKIQPAKLEDSAVYLCASSLELREAFFGQGTRLTVV.

The gene calls are TRBV28 and TRBJ1-5; D may be TRBD1 (6 bases). The CDR3 runs 15 residues. Germline CDR1 is MDHEN and CDR2 is SYDVKM. V lost 6 bases to trimming and J lost 9 bases, with 21 bases between them. CDR3 sequence reads: CASSPRGGFGRPQHF. The CDR3 nucleotides are TGTGCCAGCAGCCCACGAGGGGGTTTCGGAAGGCCCCAGCATTTT.

The J gene is TRBJ2-1, the V gene TRBV5-4; TRBD2 agrees at 11 bases. Germline-derived CDR1 and CDR2 are SGHNT and YYREEE (reference sequence). The CDR3 has 16 amino acids. The trim removed 4 bases at V and 1 base at J, leaving 4 bases unmatched. In DNA form, the CDR3 reads TGTGCCAGCAGCGGAAGACTAGCGGGATCCTACAATGAGCAGTTCTTC. It specifies CASSGRLAGSYNEQFF.

This chain uses TRBV19 with TRBJ2-1; maybe TRBD2 (7 bases). Trimming cost V 6 bases and J 3 bases, with 15 bases left between them. Germline CDR1 and CDR2: LNHDA and SQIVND (reference sequence). The CDR3 runs to 15 residues. CDR3 loop: CASSDRRGGYNEQFF. In DNA form, the CDR3 reads TGTGCCAGTAGCGACCGGAGGGGGGGCTACAATGAGCAGTTCTTC.

V gene TRBV5-1 combines with J gene TRBJ2-5; 10 positions agree with TRBD1. The DNA end lines up better with TRBJ2-7; the J call may be wrong. Germline V gene sequence: CDR1 SGHRS, CDR2 YFSETQ. The CDR3 is made up of 13 amino acids. CDR3 amino acids: CASSRQGADEQYF. The CDR3 DNA follows: TGCGCCAGCAGCAGACAGGGGGCAGACGAGCAGTACTTC.

The chain combines TRBV30 with TRBJ2-2, with 7 bases lining up with TRBD1. Germline CDR1 is GTSNPN and CDR2 is SVGIG (reference sequence). Trimming cost V 1 base and J 0 bases; bases outside gene matches: 2. The CDR3 extends over 15 amino acids. CDR3: CAWSGGQTNTGELFF. The CDR3 coding sequence is TGTGCCTGGAGTGGGGGACAGACGAACACCGGGGAGCTGTTTTTT.

J is TRBJ1-2 and V is TRBV5-5, with D maybe TRBD1 (5 bases). Germline V gene sequence: CDR1 SGHKS, CDR2 YYEKEE (reference sequence). The length of the CDR3 is 14 residues. Trimming left V 0 bases short and J 8 bases short, with 14 bases between. In DNA, the CDR3 is TGTGCCAGCAGCTTGGCCGGGGACCGGGTGGGCTACACCTTC. Amino acids: CASSLAGDRVGYTF.

The genes are TRBV5-1 and TRBJ2-7; unclear D gene. Germline V CDR1 and CDR2: SGHRS, YFSETQ. The CDR3 is 11 amino acids. The V gene lost 7 bases and the J gene lost 6 bases, with 11 bases spanning the gap. CDR3 region: CASSDLSEQYF. The CDR3 bases are TGCGCCAGCTCAGACTTGAGCGAGCAGTACTTC.

The genes are TRBV4-2 and TRBJ1-3; possible D gene TRBD1, 5 bases. Trimming left V 0 bases short and J 0 bases short, with 9 bases between. Germline lookup yields CDR1 LGHNA and CDR2 YNFKEQ. This CDR3 contains 16 residues. Here the CDR3 reads CASSQEGGSSGNTIYF. CDR3 sequence (DNA): TGTGCCAGCAGCCAAGAGGGGGGGAGCTCTGGAAACACCATATATTTT.

This chain joins TRBV4-3 and TRBJ2-6, with D unresolved. The CDR3 extends over 16 amino acids. CDR1 is LGHNA and CDR2 is YSLEER in the germline V gene. Trimming took off 0 bases at V and 4 bases at J, with 10 bases between the two ends. The CDR3 protein is CASSQEVLRGANVLTF. The CDR3 coding sequence is TGCGCCAGCAGCCAAGAGGTGCTTCGGGGGGCCAACGTCCTGACTTTC.

The chain joins TRBV6-6 to TRBJ1-3, with TRBD1 matching over 8 bases. In germline, CDR1 is MNHNY, CDR2 SVGAGI (reference sequence). There are 11 residues in the CDR3. Unmatched junction bases numbered 3, after V lost 6 bases and J lost 11 bases. DNA for the CDR3: TGTGCCAGCAGCTCGGACAGGGCCATATATTTT. Translating gives CASSSDRAIYF.

The rearrangement links TRBV27 to TRBJ1-5, with 8 bases identical to TRBD1. The CDR3 covers 13 residues. V dropped 5 bases and J dropped 5; count of bases not matched to a gene: 2. Per the germline V gene, CDR1 is MNHEY and CDR2 is SMNVEV (reference sequence). CDR3 residues: CASSHRGDQPQHF. As DNA, the CDR3 is TGTGCCAGCAGTCACAGGGGGGATCAGCCCCAGCATTTT.

The rearrangement joins TRBV27 to TRBJ1-2, with D possibly TRBD1 on 5 matching bases. The CDR3 has 15 residues. Per the germline V gene, CDR1 is MNHEY and CDR2 is SMNVEV (reference sequence). The V end was cut by 2 bases, the J end by 8 bases, with 18 bases between. The CDR3 sequence is CASSLTAGGPEGYTF. The CDR3 DNA sequence: TGTGCCAGCAGTTTAACGGCGGGGGGACCTGAGGGCTACACCTTC.

V is TRBV4-2 and J is TRBJ2-1; a possible D gene is TRBD2 (5 bases). Germline lookup yields CDR1 LGHNA and CDR2 YNFKEQ. The CDR3 covers 16 residues. The V and J ends lost 2 bases and 3 bases respectively, with 14 bases between them. In nucleotides, the CDR3 is TGTGCCAGCAGCCAAATCGGGCGGGCCTTCTACAATGAGCAGTTCTTC. The encoded protein is CASSQIGRAFYNEQFF.

This clone is categorized as large. Other nucleotide sequences from this sample produce the same CDR3. This chain joins TRBV30 and TRBJ1-1; maybe TRBD1 (5 bases). Trimming removed 5 bases at V and 4 bases at J, with 11 bases between. CDR3 length: 12 residues. Germline V gene sequence: CDR1 GTSNPN, CDR2 SVGIG (reference sequence). The CDR3 is CAWGAGFTEAFF. Written as DNA, the CDR3 is TGTGCCTGGGGGGCGGGTTTCACTGAAGCTTTCTTT. Filled out from reference TRBV30 and TRBJ1-1, the complete variable domain reads SQTIHQWPATLVQPVGSPLSLECTVEGTSNPNLYWYRQAAGRGLQLLFYSVGIGQISSEVPQNLSASRPQDRQFILSSKKLLLSDSGFYLCAWGAGFTEAFFGQGTRLTVV.

The chain couples TRBV6-1 to TRBJ1-1; D remains unclear. The CDR3 totals 11 residues. V lost 11 bases and J lost 4, with 11 bases in between. CDR1 is MNHNS and CDR2 is SASEGT in the germline V gene. Written as DNA, the CDR3 is TGTGCCGTGTCGAGGGTCACTGAAGCTTTCTTT. Residues: CAVSRVTEAFF.

The chain combines TRBV7-9 with TRBJ2-7; the match to TRBD1 covers 8 bases. Germline V gives CDR1 SEHNR, CDR2 FQNEAQ (reference sequence). The V and J ends lost 4 bases and 2 bases, in that order; junction bases with no gene match: 7. The CDR3 spans 15 residues. This CDR3 is CASSSNRDRPYEQYF. CDR3 nucleotide sequence: TGTGCCAGCAGCTCCAACCGGGACAGGCCCTACGAGCAGTACTTC. The variable domain in full, completed from reference TRBV7-9 and TRBJ2-7, reads DTGVSQNPRHKITKRGQNVTFRCDPISEHNRLYWYRQTLGQGPEFLTYFQNEAQLEKSRLLSDRFSAERPKGSFSTLEIQRTEQGDSAMYLCASSSNRDRPYEQYFGPGTRLTVT.

This chain joins TRBV5-4 and TRBJ2-7, with D perhaps matching TRBD1 (5 bases). Per germline, CDR1 SGHNT and CDR2 YYREEE (reference sequence). Trimming took off 1 base at V and 0 bases at J, with 11 bases between the two ends. CDR3 length equals 15 residues. CDR3 loop: CASSLSDTASYEQYF. As DNA, the CDR3 is TGTGCCAGCAGCTTGTCGGACACAGCCTCCTACGAGCAGTACTTC. The entire variable domain, with the rest obtained from reference TRBV5-4 and TRBJ2-7, is as follows: ETGVTQSPTHLIKTRGQQVTLRCSSQSGHNTVSWYQQALGQGPQFIFQYYREEENGRGNFPPRFSGLQFPNYSSELNVNALELDDSALYLCASSLSDTASYEQYFGPGTRLTVT.